This T cell receptor (beta chain) stems from a study of CD8 T cell repertoires and HIV-1 epitope variants (dated by TCRdb to about 2020). In terms of the full investigation: In separate culture wells, T cells were stimulated with each of twenty-five peptides that represented autologous and known Gag and Nef epitope variants. A total of over 65 T cell cultures were run, with each culture condition done in triplicate except for one peptide, which was done in duplicate. A 1M T cell aliquot was kept as an uncultured baseline condition, separate from the 83 T cell cultures. Tested epitopes included three Gag epitope families and Nef HW9 and YT9. The control conditions were a CMV, EBV and flu peptide pool, the Ebola AY9 epitope as a negative control, and a well with no peptide. T cells were enriched with the EasySep Human T Cell Enrichment Kit and co-cultured with equal numbers of autologous T cell-negative cells as antigen-presenting cells. The cultures were grown for roughly nine days in IMDM with gentamicin, and half of the media was changed on days 3 and 7 with IL-2, IL-7 and IL-15 added. On the study overall, not on this receptor specifically: The Nef KF9 family was recognized by five clonotypes and the HW9 family by one, and no responses to the TAALDMSHF plasma variant were observed. Of the nine antigen-specific TCR beta clonotypes identified, six appeared cross-reactive for autologous or known escape epitope variants. Only TCR beta chains were identified by the assay, and proliferation to antigen, not T cell function or cytokine profile, was indicated.

The EasySep Human CD8+ T Cell Enrichment Kit was used on day 10 to isolate CD8+ T cells from every culture. Sequencing of TCR beta CDR3 regions was done on the immunoSEQ platform at survey depth. The QIAamp DNA micro kit was used to extract genomic DNA from every cultured and uncultured CD8+ T cell population. In the authors' own workflow: Samples with under 5,000 productive reads were excluded, and this exclusion removed about 7% of the 75 HIV peptide-stimulated cultures. A MANAFEST web app trimmed sequences to CDR3 and removed nonproductive sequences, CDR3s under 5 amino acids, and those not starting C or ending F/W. To count as antigen-specific, a clonotype had to be expanded in at least 2 of 3 replicates compared with the no-peptide control at FDR 0.01, and only within one epitope family. Specific clonotypes also needed at least fivefold higher frequency than in wells stimulated with peptides from other epitope families. What TCRdb holds here is the immuneACCESS table cut down to in-frame rearrangements. Part of the clones is not present; checked against another copy, under half of the missing clones reflect an unresolved V gene, and the others are unexplained. Clone size and V and J calls were adopted from that table, with D and trimming inferred from the DNA. Counted in this sample were fewer than 6,000 clones; about two thirds of them appeared once. The ten largest make up around 40% of the sample.

A word on this clone: Its antigen is currently not known. One base away there is no much larger clone; base qualities are not given.

This receptor was identified in a male donor with HIV. What was sequenced was cultured CD8+ T cells derived from PBMCs.

The DNA sequence is given as TGTGCCAGTAGTATAGGGTGGGGACTAGGCAGTGAGCAGTTCTTC. It encodes CASSIGWGLGSEQFF. The chain links TRBV19 with TRBJ2-1, with TRBD2 identical over 8 junction bases. Germline trimming: 1 base from V, 9 bases from J; junction bases outside gene matches: 8. The CDR3 spans 15 residues, from the cysteine through the phenylalanine. The only DNA kept is the CDR3, 45 bases in frame from the first base. As encoded in the germline V gene (reference sequence), CDR1 is LNHDA while CDR2 is SQIVND.